The 2 T cell receptor beta chains presented below share a single source sample, sequenced in a study of control samples from healthy donors and cancer patients. Generated by immunoSEQ multiplex PCR, the TCRdb table keeps only in-frame clones and is missing some. This table has about 410,000 clones, about nine tenths appearing once. Sequencing was done on a sample of PBMCs. The receptors here all came from a man aged 35 to 55 with head and neck cancer.

The chain combines TRBV5-6 with TRBJ1-5, with D unresolved. The CDR3 consists of 13 residues. Germline CDR1 reads SGHDT; CDR2 reads YYEEEE. V was clipped by 4 bases and J by 7 bases, with 12 bases between them. CDR3 nucleotide sequence: TGTGCCAGCAGCCTGGGAACAGACCAGCCCCAGCATTTT. It codes for CASSLGTDQPQHF. The entire variable domain, with the rest obtained from reference TRBV5-6 and TRBJ1-5, is as follows: DAGVTQSPTHLIKTRGQQVTLRCSPKSGHDTVSWYQQALGQGPQFIFQYYEEEERQRGNFPDRFSGHQFPNYSSELNVNALLLGDSALYLCASSLGTDQPQHFGDGTRLSIL.

The chain carries TRBV28 and TRBJ2-1; TRBD2 is a possible D gene (7 bases). The germline V gene encodes CDR1 MDHEN and CDR2 SYDVKM. The CDR3 totals 16 residues. V lost 2 bases and J 8 bases, leaving 19 bases between the germline ends. The CDR3 protein is CASSLGGATALDEQFF. CDR3 nucleotides: TGTGCCAGCAGTTTAGGGGGGGCCACGGCCTTGGATGAGCAGTTCTTC.